This T cell receptor beta chain was captured in a study of T cells after yellow fever vaccination. The V gene lost 0 bases and the J gene lost 0 bases, with 7 bases spanning the gap. The CDR3 totals 15 residues. CDR1 and CDR2 from the germline V gene are SGHTA and FQGTGA. A remark on this clonotype: Its antigen is not identified.

Broader study findings: Peak timing came faster in the weaker secondary response, day 5 versus 15. Post-booster reappearance was seen for most primary-vaccination clones (roughly 96% CD4, roughly 88% CD8). Highly abundant clonotypes carried over from the bulk population could end up in FACS-sorted repertoires as contaminants.

TCR cDNA was made by 5'RACE template switching, adding a universal primer site and UMIs. Via MiXCR, TCRdb re-called the 5' RACE reads, giving one row per CDR3 protein. The table shows about 400,000 distinct CDR3 sequences, with around 10% occurring only once. The rearrangement uses TRBV7-3 and TRBJ2-3; D is uncertain. This receptor was obtained from a man between 18 and 29 years old who received the YFV17D yellow fever vaccine. The material was PBMCs, obtained on the day of the first yellow fever vaccination. The DNA for the CDR3 is TGTGCCAGCAGCTTAACCCGGCTCAGCACAGATACGCAGTATTTT. Amino acids: CASSLTRLSTDTQYF.